This T cell receptor (beta chain) comes out of a study of shared T cell receptors in the human thymus. Assay used: immunoSEQ multiplex PCR; TCRdb lists only in-frame clones, some missing. The sample carries some 660,000 clones, around 87% recorded once. CDR1 and CDR2 (germline): KGHSH, LQKENI. This CDR3 has 19 amino acids. Between the trimmed V and J ends, which lost 5 bases and 0 bases, there was a span of 25 bases. These data were likewise used in another study, on human thymus T cells. As that study records: Corrective cardiac surgery supplied the resected thymus tissue.

The chain recombines TRBV18 with TRBJ1-1; D may be TRBD1 (5 bases). The clonotype comes from a boy under two years old with a congenital heart defect. What was sequenced was thymocytes. CDR3 residues: CASSLLQGTGRRLNTEAFF. The CDR3 bases are TGTGCCAGCTCATTACTACAAGGGACCGGGAGAAGATTGAACACTGAAGCTTTCTTT.